Below are 11 T cell receptor beta chains sequenced from a single sample in a study of blood T cell repertoires in COVID-19. Some clones are missing from TCRdb's copy, which holds only in-frame ones; the method was immunoSEQ multiplex PCR. The sample includes 150,000 to 200,000 clones, roughly nine tenths of them seen just once. The source material was peripheral blood. Receptors were obtained from a woman in her sixties with COVID-19, enrolled during active disease.

V is TRBV7-2 and J is TRBJ1-3; D not certain. There are 18 residues in the CDR3. Germline CDR1 reads SGHTA; CDR2 reads FQGNSA. Trimming removed 5 bases from V and 0 bases from J, with 20 bases in between. DNA of the CDR3: TGTGCCAGCAGCCCAGCGGTCCCAGGACGCTTCTCTGGAAACACCATATATTTT. This codes for CASSPAVPGRFSGNTIYF.

The chain employs TRBV19 and TRBJ2-7; D is unclear. Germline CDR1 and CDR2: LNHDA and SQIVND (reference sequence). The CDR3 has 14 residues. V gave up 6 bases and J gave up 1 base, with 13 bases separating them. Here the CDR3 reads CASSRWAESYEQYF. The CDR3 DNA is TGTGCCAGTAGCAGGTGGGCCGAGTCCTACGAGCAGTACTTC.

The chain recombines TRBV19 with TRBJ1-5, with 9 bases identical to TRBD1. Trimming took 6 bases from V and 7 from J; bases not matched to a gene: 10. The CDR3 spans 15 residues. The germline CDR1 and CDR2 sequences are LNHDA and SQIVND (reference sequence). CDR3 region: CASRRTGVGGQPQHF. The CDR3, as DNA: TGTGCCAGTAGGCGGACAGGGGTTGGAGGACAGCCCCAGCATTTT. Filled out from reference TRBV19 and TRBJ1-5, the complete variable domain reads DGGITQSPKYLFRKEGQNVTLSCEQNLNHDAMYWYRQDPGQGLRLIYYSQIVNDFQKGDIAEGYSVSREKKESFPLTVTSAQKNPTAFYLCASRRTGVGGQPQHFGDGTRLSIL.

This clone has only one observation. The V gene is TRBV24-1, the J gene TRBJ2-5, with 12 bases aligning to TRBD2. This CDR3 has 17 amino acids. The germline V gene has CDR1 KGHDR and CDR2 SFDVKD. J gave up 2 bases and V 4 bases, and 7 bases lay outside the gene matches. The CDR3 nucleotides read TGTGCCACCAGTGAGGCCCCCGGACTAGCGGGACAAGAGACCCAGTACTTC. It encodes CATSEAPGLAGQETQYF.

The chain carries TRBV20-1 and TRBJ2-7; D might be TRBD1 (6 bases). The germline CDR1 and CDR2 sequences are DFQATT and SNEGSKA (reference sequence). The CDR3 loop spans 11 amino acids. V gave up 6 bases and J gave up 5 bases, with 11 bases separating them. CDR3 bases: TGCAGTGCCCTACAGGGCGACGAGCAGTACTTC. Protein: CSALQGDEQYF.

The chain links TRBV7-2 to TRBJ2-3; TRBD2 matches 14 bases. In germline, CDR1 is SGHTA, CDR2 FQGNSA. This CDR3 is built from 19 residues. After removal of 2 bases from V and 1 base from J, the junction contained 8 bases not matched to a gene. This chain's CDR3 is CASSLSRTSGRLGTDTQYF. DNA for the CDR3: TGTGCCAGCAGCTTAAGTCGGACTAGCGGGAGGTTGGGCACAGATACGCAGTATTTT.

This clone was detected only a few times. The V and J genes are TRBV7-6 and TRBJ2-7; D is perhaps TRBD1 (6 bases). This CDR3 has 15 amino acids. Between the trimmed V and J ends, which lost 0 bases and 3 bases, there was a span of 12 bases. The germline CDR1 and CDR2 sequences are SGHVS and FNYEAQ. CDR3 DNA: TGTGCCAGCAGCTTAGCGCTAGAGGACAGCTACGAGCAGTACTTC. Residues: CASSLALEDSYEQYF.

This chain joins TRBV3-1 (or the pseudogene TRBV3-2) and TRBJ2-7, with D uncertain. Germline-derived CDR1 and CDR2 are LGHDT and YNNKEL (reference sequence). The CDR3 is 12 residues long. V was trimmed by 5 bases and J by 3 bases, leaving 8 bases between them. CDR3 coding DNA: TGTGCCAGCAGCTCGTCGGGCTACGAGCAGTACTTC. Its translation: CASSSSGYEQYF.

The chain joins TRBV7-6 to TRBJ2-7; 10 bases are a match to TRBD2. The V gene's germline CDR1 is SGHVS and CDR2 FNYEAQ. V gave up 1 base and J gave up 6 bases; unmatched junction bases: 6. The CDR3 runs to 15 residues. CDR3 sequence reads: CASSLGTSGTGEQYF. The CDR3 coding sequence is TGTGCCAGCAGCTTAGGGACTAGCGGAACCGGCGAGCAGTACTTC. Full variable domain (rest looked up from reference TRBV7-6 and TRBJ2-7): GAGVSQSPRYKVTKRGQDVALRCDPISGHVSLYWYRQALGQGPEFLTYFNYEAQQDKSGLPNDRFSAERPEGSISTLTIQRTEQRDSAMYRCASSLGTSGTGEQYFGPGTRLTVT.

V is TRBV5-4 and J is TRBJ2-7; 7 bases are a match to TRBD2. J gave up 1 base and V 2 bases, and 6 bases lay outside the gene matches. The CDR3 length is 15 residues. Germline lookup yields CDR1 SGHNT and CDR2 YYREEE (reference sequence). The CDR3 region is CASSLSSGLSYEQYF. The CDR3 bases are TGTGCCAGCAGCTTATCTAGCGGTCTTTCCTACGAGCAGTACTTC.

This clone was seen only once. The chain combines TRBV7-3 with TRBJ2-2; 14 nucleotides align to TRBD2. V lost 5 bases and J lost 2; bases outside the gene matches: 4. Looked up from germline, CDR1 is SGHTA and CDR2 is FQGTGA. The CDR3 spans 17 residues. CDR3 coding DNA: TGTGCCAGCAGCCCGACTAGCGGGAGGGCCAACACCGGGGAGCTGTTTTTT. Translated: CASSPTSGRANTGELFF.